This TCR beta chain was identified in a study of cytomegalovirus exposure and HLA in healthy donors. General study points: Indistinguishable V segments such as TRBV6-2 and TRBV6-3 were excluded. Researchers reported that a few CMV-associated chains were confirmed in vitro as CMV antigen-specific.

Germline V lookup: CDR1 SGHRS, CDR2 YFSETQ. This CDR3 contains 15 residues. After removal of 2 bases from V and 3 bases from J, the junction contained 1 base not matched to a gene. The PCR employed 60 Vbeta primers together with 13 Jbeta primers. Some clones are missing from TCRdb's copy, which holds only in-frame ones; the method was immunoSEQ multiplex PCR. This sample has roughly 140,000 clones, with around 65% found just once. This clone occurred a few times. Its antigen is unidentified. This sequence was found in a woman between 25 and 40 years old in good health and CMV-seropositive. V is TRBV5-1 and J is TRBJ2-5; 13 nucleotides align to TRBD2. Sequencing was performed on PBMCs. CDR3 residues: CASSFGLAGEETQYF. For the CDR3, the DNA is TGCGCCAGCAGCTTCGGACTAGCGGGAGAAGAGACCCAGTACTTC.